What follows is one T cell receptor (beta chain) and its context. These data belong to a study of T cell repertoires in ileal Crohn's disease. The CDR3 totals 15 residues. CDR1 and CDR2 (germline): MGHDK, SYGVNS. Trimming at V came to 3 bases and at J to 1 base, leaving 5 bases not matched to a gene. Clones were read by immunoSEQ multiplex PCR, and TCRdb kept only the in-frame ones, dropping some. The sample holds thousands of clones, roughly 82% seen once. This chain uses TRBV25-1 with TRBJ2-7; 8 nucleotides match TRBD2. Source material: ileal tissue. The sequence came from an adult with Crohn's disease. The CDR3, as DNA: TGTGCCAGCAGTGATCCCAAGCGGGAGTCCTACGAGCAGTACTTC. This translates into CASSDPKRESYEQYF.